The sequence of this TCR beta chain was determined in a study of control samples from healthy donors and cancer patients. Per the germline V gene, CDR1 is KGHSH and CDR2 is LQKENI. The CDR3 totals 16 residues. Deletions cut 6 bases from V and 3 bases from J, with 19 bases between. TCRdb's table, derived via immunoSEQ multiplex PCR, lists solely in-frame clones and lacks some. The sample lists over 60,000 clones, around nine tenths occurring once. The sample consisted of PBMCs. The chain couples TRBV18 to TRBJ2-3; D is possibly TRBD1 or TRBD2 (6 bases each). The sequence derives from a woman aged 55-69 years with head and neck cancer. The CDR3 is CASSPVGTGTTDTQYF. The CDR3 DNA sequence: TGTGCCAGCTCCCCGGTGGGAACAGGGACTACAGATACGCAGTATTTT.